The 15 T cell receptor beta chains below were found in one sample sequenced in a study of human T cells and chemical hapten exposure. Specified time point: patch test 3, about 24 weeks after DPC sensitization. Regarding treatment: therapeutic diphenylcyclopropenone sensitization with weekly scalp DPC. TCRdb re-derived calls from the RACE reads in MiXCR, one entry per CDR3 protein. The table records 95,000 to 150,000 distinct CDR3 sequences, around 11% of them present only once. Material: whole blood, obtained in connection with sensitization to the hapten diphenylcyclopropenone (DPC). All receptors derive from a woman in her 50s with alopecia areata. Some clones in this sample may be carry-over from other donors' samples.

Ten or more counts support this clonotype. The chain has TRBV20-1 and TRBJ1-4; 9 nucleotides agree with TRBD1. Losses at the gene ends were 5 bases for V and 0 bases for J; bases not matched to a gene: 7. The CDR3 loop spans 16 amino acids. Germline CDR1 is DFQATT and CDR2 is SNEGSKA (reference sequence). The CDR3 coding sequence is TGCAGTGCTGGGACAGGGAAGGGGTCAACTAATGAAAAACTGTTTTTT. Residues: CSAGTGKGSTNEKLFF.

This clonotype was seen a few times. V and J are TRBV9 and TRBJ2-3; 8 bases fit TRBD1. The V gene end was trimmed by 3 bases and the J gene end by 2 bases; junction bases not matched to a gene: 2. The CDR3 covers 14 residues. Looked up from germline, CDR1 is SGDLS and CDR2 is YYNGEE. The CDR3 is CASSGDRLTDTQYF. CDR3 nucleotide sequence: TGTGCCAGCAGCGGGGACAGGCTCACAGATACGCAGTATTTT.

V gene TRBV9 combines with J gene TRBJ1-4; perhaps TRBD1 as D (5 bases). Germline V gene sequence: CDR1 SGDLS, CDR2 YYNGEE. The CDR3 loop spans 18 amino acids. The germline V and J ends were trimmed by 0 bases and 0 bases, with 15 bases remaining between them. CDR3 bases: TGTGCCAGCAGCGTAGGTCTACAGGAATGGACAACTAATGAAAAACTGTTTTTT. This encodes CASSVGLQEWTTNEKLFF. Together with reference TRBV9 and TRBJ1-4, the CDR3 gives the full variable domain: DSGVTQTPKHLITATGQRVTLRCSPRSGDLSVYWYQQSLDQGLQFLIQYYNGEERAKGNILERFSAQQFPDLHSELNLSSLELGDSALYFCASSVGLQEWTTNEKLFFGSGTQLSVL.

This clonotype has just a few counts. This chain uses TRBV7-8 with TRBJ2-1, with 9 nucleotides matching TRBD1. Germline CDR1 is SGHVS and CDR2 is FQNEAQ. This CDR3 has 17 residues. V was clipped by 2 bases and J by 8 bases; unmatched bases: 13. CDR3 bases: TGTGCCAGCAGCTTAACTCTGCCGGACAGGGGTCGAGATGAGCAGTTCTTC. Encoded protein: CASSLTLPDRGRDEQFF.

This clonotype appeared once. V is TRBV5-1 and J is TRBJ1-1; 7 bases fit TRBD1. This CDR3 has 15 residues. The ends lost 5 bases at V and 1 base at J; junction bases unmatched: 8. Germline V gene sequence: CDR1 SGHRS, CDR2 YFSETQ. CDR3 sequence reads: CASREGAGWNTEAFF. In DNA form, the CDR3 reads TGCGCCAGCAGGGAGGGGGCGGGTTGGAACACTGAAGCTTTCTTT.

This clonotype occurred many times. This chain uses TRBV12-3 or TRBV12-4 with TRBJ1-4; D unclear. Trimming stripped 6 bases from V and 5 bases from J, with 4 bases between. The CDR3 length is 11 residues. CDR3 sequence reads: CASSLNEKLFF. In nucleotides, the CDR3 is TGTGCCAGCAGCTTAAATGAAAAACTGTTTTTT.

This clonotype was counted ten times or more. The rearrangement uses TRBV7-9 and TRBJ1-1; D remains unclear. The CDR3 loop spans 13 amino acids. V was cut by 2 bases and J by 6 bases, with 10 bases left in between. CDR1 and CDR2 (germline): SEHNR, FQNEAQ (reference sequence). CDR3 protein: CASSLYPGPEAFF. The CDR3 DNA sequence: TGTGCCAGCAGCTTATATCCTGGCCCTGAAGCTTTCTTT.

The chain recombines TRBV6-1 with TRBJ1-1; D remains ambiguous. This CDR3 comprises 12 residues. The germline V and J ends were trimmed by 10 bases and 0 bases, with 9 bases remaining between them. Germline lookup yields CDR1 MNHNS and CDR2 SASEGT. The CDR3 sequence is CAIEILNTEAFF. DNA for the CDR3: TGTGCCATCGAGATTTTGAACACTGAAGCTTTCTTT.

The CDR3 DNA reads as TGTGCCTGGAGTGTATGGGCAGGGGAAGCTGGGGCCAACGTCCTGACTTTC. Amino acid sequence: CAWSVWAGEAGANVLTF. The rearrangement joins TRBV30 to TRBJ2-6; D may be TRBD1 (6 bases). V lost 0 bases, J lost 2 bases, and 14 bases lay in between. This CDR3 is 17 amino acids long. CDR1 and CDR2 (germline): GTSNPN, SVGIG (reference sequence).

This clonotype was seen only a few times. The chain combines TRBV25-1 with TRBJ2-5; D could derive from TRBD1 or TRBD2 (7 bases each). This CDR3 has 16 residues. Trimming removed 6 bases from V and 2 bases from J, with 19 bases in between. Per germline, CDR1 MGHDK and CDR2 SYGVNS. The CDR3 sequence is CASRAGRGLIQETQYF. The CDR3 region has the DNA TGTGCCAGCAGGGCAGGGAGGGGGCTGATTCAAGAGACCCAGTACTTC.

This clonotype showed up just a few times. The V and J genes are TRBV5-1 and TRBJ2-5, with D perhaps matching TRBD2 (6 bases). The germline V gene encodes CDR1 SGHRS and CDR2 YFSETQ. Trimming left V 6 bases short and J 0 bases short, with 18 bases between. This CDR3 comprises 16 residues. The CDR3 protein is CASIMGDSFYQETQYF. CDR3 bases: TGCGCCAGCATCATGGGGGACTCCTTTTACCAAGAGACCCAGTACTTC.

Ten or more counts support this clonotype. This CDR3 is CASSERKKQFF. The CDR3 region has the DNA TGTGCCAGCAGTGAAAGAAAGAAGCAGTTCTTC. This chain links TRBV12-3 or TRBV12-4 with TRBJ2-1; D unclear. The CDR3 loop spans 11 amino acids. The ends were cut back, 5 bases at V and 11 bases at J, with 10 bases in the middle.

This clonotype occurred a few times. The rearrangement joins TRBV4-3 to TRBJ1-1; no definite D call. CDR1 is LGHNA and CDR2 is YSLEER in the germline V gene. The CDR3 is 14 amino acids. V lost 4 bases, J lost 3 bases, and 12 bases lay in between. The CDR3 spells CASSPSWADTEAFF. The DNA for the CDR3 is TGCGCCAGCAGCCCGTCCTGGGCGGACACTGAAGCTTTCTTT.

This clonotype was counted a few times. J is TRBJ2-3 and V is TRBV11-2; no clear D. CDR1 is SGHAT, CDR2 FQNNGV, per germline. V was pared by 0 bases and J by 2 bases, with 9 bases between. CDR3 size: 15 residues. Here the CDR3 DNA reads TGTGCCAGCAGCTTAGACGGGCAGGTCACAGATACGCAGTATTTT. This encodes CASSLDGQVTDTQYF. Looking up the rest from reference TRBV11-2 and TRBJ2-3 gives the full variable domain: EAGVAQSPRYKIIEKRQSVAFWCNPISGHATLYWYQQILGQGPKLLIQFQNNGVVDDSQLPKDRFSAERLKGVDSTLKIQPAKLEDSAVYLCASSLDGQVTDTQYFGPGTRLTVL.

The rearrangement links TRBV7-2 to TRBJ1-2, with 7 bases matching TRBD1. The J segment lost 8 bases and the V segment lost 5 bases, leaving 11 bases of the junction unmatched. CDR1 is SGHTA, CDR2 FQGNSA, per germline. CDR3 length: 14 residues. Here the CDR3 reads CASSARDREGGYTF. CDR3 in DNA: TGTGCCAGCAGCGCGCGTGACAGGGAAGGAGGCTACACCTTC.